Below are 6 T cell receptor beta chains sequenced from a single sample in a study of blood T cell repertoires in COVID-19. Sequenced by immunoSEQ multiplex PCR; TCRdb stores in-frame clones only, minus some. Of approximately 300,000 clones listed, roughly 90% are singletons. The sample comprised peripheral blood. All receptors come from a woman between 45 and 60 years old with active or convalescent COVID-19.

The chain links TRBV6-2 or TRBV6-3 to TRBJ2-7; 10 positions agree with TRBD2. Trimming cost V 2 bases and J 2 bases; bases outside gene matches: 3. Germline lookup yields CDR1 MNHEY and CDR2 SVGEGT. The CDR3 has 15 residues. As DNA, the CDR3 is TGTGCCAGCAGTTACGTAGCGGGGGGTACCTACGAGCAGTACTTC. Encoded protein: CASSYVAGGTYEQYF.

The CDR3 DNA sequence: TGTGCCTGGAGGAATACAGGGGGTACCTACGAGCAGTACTTC. Protein product: CAWRNTGGTYEQYF. The chain couples TRBV30 to TRBJ2-7, with 8 bases that match TRBD1. J gave up 2 bases and V 3 bases, and 6 bases lay outside the gene matches. The CDR3 consists of 14 residues. The germline CDR1 and CDR2 sequences are GTSNPN and SVGIG (reference sequence). Full variable domain (rest looked up from reference TRBV30 and TRBJ2-7): SQTIHQWPATLVQPVGSPLSLECTVEGTSNPNLYWYRQAAGRGLQLLFYSVGIGQISSEVPQNLSASRPQDRQFILSSKKLLLSDSGFYLCAWRNTGGTYEQYFGPGTRLTVT.

This clone was detected once. At the DNA level, this CDR3 is encoded by other sequences in the same sample as well. The V and J genes are TRBV19 and TRBJ1-5; D is possibly TRBD1 (5 bases). Trimming removed 6 bases at V and 7 bases at J, with 13 bases between. The germline V gene has CDR1 LNHDA and CDR2 SQIVND (reference sequence). The CDR3 is 13 residues long. In DNA form, the CDR3 reads TGTGCCAGTAGCGTCGGGGGGGGACAGCCCCAGCATTTT. This encodes CASSVGGGQPQHF. Complete variable domain (other parts from reference TRBV19 and TRBJ1-5): DGGITQSPKYLFRKEGQNVTLSCEQNLNHDAMYWYRQDPGQGLRLIYYSQIVNDFQKGDIAEGYSVSREKKESFPLTVTSAQKNPTAFYLCASSVGGGQPQHFGDGTRLSIL.

This rearrangement joins TRBV4-2 to TRBJ2-3, with 9 bases lining up with TRBD2. This CDR3 is 17 amino acids long. Germline V gene data show CDR1 as LGHNA and CDR2 as YNFKEQ. V shed 0 bases and J 2 bases; nucleotides not matched to a gene: 6. The CDR3 is CASSQDLRGGDTDTQYF. CDR3 DNA: TGTGCCAGCAGCCAAGATTTGCGGGGGGGTGACACAGATACGCAGTATTTT.

This clone has only one observation. The chain has TRBV18 and TRBJ1-5, with D possibly TRBD1 on 6 matching bases. The V gene's germline CDR1 is KGHSH and CDR2 LQKENI. The CDR3 length is 14 residues. V lost 5 bases, J lost 5 bases, and 13 bases lay in between. The CDR3 is CASSATGPYQPQHF. DNA for the CDR3: TGTGCCAGCTCAGCGACAGGCCCTTATCAGCCCCAGCATTTT.

This chain links TRBV28 with TRBJ2-6; maybe TRBD1 (5 bases). This CDR3 has 14 residues. CDR1 and CDR2 (germline): MDHEN, SYDVKM. V lost 6 bases and J 8 bases, leaving 14 bases between the germline ends. The CDR3 DNA reads as TGTGCCAGCAGCCCCGGACAACCCCCCAACGTCCTGACTTTC. This translates into CASSPGQPPNVLTF.